The rows below give T cell receptor beta chains drawn from one sample of a study of memory CD4+ T cells and cytomegalovirus serostatus. Only in-frame clones appear in the TCRdb table, and some are missing; sequencing was by immunoSEQ multiplex PCR. The repertoire consists of 35,000 to 50,000 clones, with 60% to 85% occurring once and the leading ten covering roughly 0.5%. Sequenced material: memory CD4+ T cells from blood. These receptor sequences come from an adult in good health and CMV-seronegative. Both conserved end residues are part of each CDR3. The D gene is left open where the match is weak. Size is stated for part of the rows, as once, few or many counts, or as a class when the clone is expanded.

TGTGCCAGCAGCTTAGCCGGGGCAGATAATGAAAAACTGTTTTTT | CASSLAGADNEKLFF | NA | TRBJ1-4 | NA | TRBV7-6
TGTGCCCGAGAGGGGGGGGGCTATGGCTACACCTTC | CAREGGGYGYTF | NA | TRBJ1-2 | NA | TRBV30
TGTGCCATCCAGCGGGACAGGGTCACTGAAGCTTTCTTT | CAIQRDRVTEAFF | once | TRBJ1-1 | TRBD1 | TRBV6-1
TGTGCCAGCAGCTCTGGACAGGGAAGGAACACCGGGGAGCTGTTTTTT | CASSSGQGRNTGELFF | NA | TRBJ2-2 | TRBD1 | TRBV5-4
TGTGCCACCAGCACCCTGGACAGGGGATACGAGCAGTACTTC | CATSTLDRGYEQYF | few | TRBJ2-7 | TRBD1 | TRBV15
TGTGCCAGCTCCCGGGTGACCACTGAAGCTTTCTTT | CASSRVTTEAFF | once | TRBJ1-1 | NA | TRBV7-9
TGCGCCAGCAGTCCCTGGACAGGGATGAACACTGAAGCTTTCTTT | CASSPWTGMNTEAFF | NA | TRBJ1-1 | TRBD1 | TRBV5-1
TGCGCCAGCAGCTCATTAGCCGGGGCCCCAAATGAAGCTTTCTTT | CASSSLAGAPNEAFF | NA | TRBJ1-1 | NA | TRBV5-1
TGTGCCAGCAGTTACGGGCGTGCTTCCGCAGATACGCAGTATTTT | CASSYGRASADTQYF | NA | TRBJ2-3 | NA | TRBV6-6
TGTGCCAGCAGTTTATACGTAAGGCCCAATGAGCAGTTCTTC | CASSLYVRPNEQFF | NA | TRBJ2-1 | NA | TRBV28
TGTGCCAGCAGGCAAAACAGGGACTATGGCTACACCTTC | CASRQNRDYGYTF | NA | TRBJ1-2 | NA | TRBV6-5
TGTGCAAGTCGGAGCGGGGGGCTTCGGGACGGGGAATACAATGAGCAGTTCTTC | CASRSGGLRDGEYNEQFF | NA | TRBJ2-1 | NA | TRBV12-2
TGTGCCAGCTTAACGGACACCTCCTACGAGCAGTACTTC | CASLTDTSYEQYF | NA | TRBJ2-7 | NA | TRBV6-1
TGTGCCTCGCGGGGGGATGGCAATCAGCCCCAGCATTTT | CASRGDGNQPQHF | few | TRBJ1-5 | NA | TRBV6-1
TGTGCCAGCAGCTGGGACAGGGACGACACTGAAGCTTTCTTT | CASSWDRDDTEAFF | NA | TRBJ1-1 | TRBD1 | TRBV11-2
TGTGCCAGCAAAAAAGGGGGACAGAACACTGAAGCTTTCTTT | CASKKGGQNTEAFF | NA | TRBJ1-1 | NA | TRBV2
TGTGCCAGCTCCGCTCTTAGCGGGGGAACCTACGAGCAGTACTTC | CASSALSGGTYEQYF | NA | TRBJ2-7 | TRBD2 | TRBV7-2
TGTGCCAGCTCACCAATTAGTCCGTCCACCACAGATACGCAGTATTTT | CASSPISPSTTDTQYF | NA | TRBJ2-3 | NA | TRBV18
TGTGCCAGCAGCTTAATGGGACAGGCGACAGATACGCAGTATTTT | CASSLMGQATDTQYF | NA | TRBJ2-3 | TRBD1 | TRBV11-3
TGCAGTGCTAAAAATGGAAACACCATATATTTT | CSAKNGNTIYF | NA | TRBJ1-3 | NA | TRBV20-1
TGTGCCAGCAGTGGCGGACAAGAGACCCAGTACTTC | CASSGGQETQYF | NA | TRBJ2-5 | NA | TRBV6-6
TGTGCCAGCAGCCAAGAAAAAAGGCGGGGACGAGATACGCAGTATTTT | CASSQEKRRGRDTQYF | once | TRBJ2-3 | NA | TRBV4-2
TGTGCCAGTAATGATAAGGGGACAGGCTATGGCTACACCTTC | CASNDKGTGYGYTF | NA | TRBJ1-2 | TRBD1 | TRBV19
TGCGCCAGCAGCTTGGGGACAAATAACTATGGCTACACCTTC | CASSLGTNNYGYTF | few | TRBJ1-2 | NA | TRBV5-1
TGCAGCGTTAAGACAGGGAACAACGAGCAGTACTTC | CSVKTGNNEQYF | NA | TRBJ2-7 | TRBD1 | TRBV29-1
TGCGCCAGCAGCCAAGGGGGCAGGGGGCGAGGGGATACGCAGTATTTT | CASSQGGRGRGDTQYF | NA | TRBJ2-3 | TRBD1 | TRBV4-1
TGTGCCAGTAGTTTCCGGGACAGGGAGACTTTCTTT | CASSFRDRETFF | medium-sized | TRBJ1-1 | TRBD1 | TRBV19
TGTGCCAGCAGTCCAAAAGAGACCCAGTACTTC | CASSPKETQYF | NA | TRBJ2-5 | NA | TRBV7-2
TGTGCCAGCAGTTACTCGCCCGATCCGAGCGGGAATACGCAGTATTTT | CASSYSPDPSGNTQYF | NA | TRBJ2-3 | TRBD2 | TRBV6-5
TGTGCCAGCAGCGTCCCTGGGTCTGGAAACACCATATATTTT | CASSVPGSGNTIYF | once | TRBJ1-3 | NA | TRBV9
TGCGCCAGCAGCTTGGGTCAGCAGAACACTGAAGCTTTCTTT | CASSLGQQNTEAFF | NA | TRBJ1-1 | NA | TRBV5-1
TGTGCCAGCAGCCCCGGGGAGGTAGCCGGAGCCGGGGAGCTGTTTTTT | CASSPGEVAGAGELFF | NA | TRBJ2-2 | NA | TRBV2
TGTGCCACCAGACAGGGGATGAGAGAAAAACTGTTTTTT | CATRQGMREKLFF | NA | TRBJ1-4 | TRBD1 | TRBV15
TGTGCCAGCGGCGATAACCTTTATGGCTACACCTTC | CASGDNLYGYTF | NA | TRBJ1-2 | NA | TRBV11-1
TGTGCCAGCAGCGTAGGGGCGGATGATGGCTACACCTTC | CASSVGADDGYTF | NA | TRBJ1-2 | NA | TRBV9
TGTGCCAGCAGGAGCAGCGGGGAGAATGAGCAGTTCTTC | CASRSSGENEQFF | NA | TRBJ2-1 | TRBD2 | TRBV6-5
TGCGCCAGCAGCCAACTACAGGGGGATGTCACTGAAGCTTTCTTT | CASSQLQGDVTEAFF | NA | TRBJ1-1 | TRBD1 | TRBV5-1
TGTGCCAGTAGTATTGGTCTCCGGGAGAACACTGAAGCTTTCTTT | CASSIGLRENTEAFF | NA | TRBJ1-1 | NA | TRBV19
TGTGCCAGTAGGCCACTGGGGGGTAGGGACACCGGGGAGCTGTTTTTT | CASRPLGGRDTGELFF | NA | TRBJ2-2 | NA | TRBV19
TGCACCAGCAGCCAAGGCCGGGGACTAGCGGGGGCCACCACAGATACGCAGTATTTT | CTSSQGRGLAGATTDTQYF | NA | TRBJ2-3 | NA | TRBV1
TGTGCCAGCAGCTTGGGACAGGGGATCGGAAACACCATATATTTT | CASSLGQGIGNTIYF | few | TRBJ1-3 | TRBD1 | TRBV5-5
TGTGCCTGGAGTCCTTCTGGGGGCTACACCTTC | CAWSPSGGYTF | NA | TRBJ1-2 | NA | TRBV30
TGCAGCGTTGAAAGGACAGGGGGAGGCTACACCTTC | CSVERTGGGYTF | NA | TRBJ1-2 | TRBD1 | TRBV29-1
TGTGCCAGCAGCGGAATCGGACATGCGGACTATGGCTACACCTTC | CASSGIGHADYGYTF | NA | TRBJ1-2 | NA | TRBV9
TGTGCCTGGGGGGCCGGGGCCAAAAACATTCAGTACTTC | CAWGAGAKNIQYF | NA | TRBJ2-4 | NA | TRBV30
TGTGCCAGCAGCCCCATCGCGGGGATCAATGAGCAGTTCTTC | CASSPIAGINEQFF | NA | TRBJ2-1 | NA | TRBV7-2
TGTGCCAGCAGCCCACTTAGCGGGGGGGCCATTGATACGCAGTATTTT | CASSPLSGGAIDTQYF | NA | TRBJ2-3 | TRBD2 | TRBV7-9
TGTGCCAGCAGCCGAAGGGACAGAAAGTACGAGCAGTACTTC | CASSRRDRKYEQYF | NA | TRBJ2-7 | TRBD1 | TRBV13
TGTGCCAGTAGTATGATCAGTAACTATGGCTACACCTTC | CASSMISNYGYTF | few | TRBJ1-2 | NA | TRBV19
TGTGCCGGCCACAGGGGTCTTGACACCGGGGAGCTGTTTTTT | CAGHRGLDTGELFF | NA | TRBJ2-2 | TRBD1 | TRBV6-1
TGCGCCAGCAGCCCGGGTATCCCACCCCTCCACTTT | CASSPGIPPLHF | NA | TRBJ1-6 | NA | TRBV5-1
TGTGCTAGTGGTCCTGGGGGGTATAGCAATCAGCCCCAGCATTTT | CASGPGGYSNQPQHF | NA | TRBJ1-5 | NA | TRBV12-5
TGTGCCAGCAGGGAAAGGTTGGATGGCTACACCTTC | CASRERLDGYTF | NA | TRBJ1-2 | NA | TRBV6-5
TGTGCCAGCCGACCCCCGGGACCGAACACTGAAGCTTTCTTT | CASRPPGPNTEAFF | few | TRBJ1-1 | NA | TRBV28
TGTGCCAGCTCACGTCTGATGAACACTGAAGCTTTCTTT | CASSRLMNTEAFF | NA | TRBJ1-1 | NA | TRBV5-4
TGCGCCAGCAGCTCGGGACAGGCGGTCAATGAGCAGTTCTTC | CASSSGQAVNEQFF | NA | TRBJ2-1 | TRBD1 | TRBV5-1
TGTGCCAGCAGTTCCTCACAGGGCGTCTATGGCTACACCTTC | CASSSSQGVYGYTF | NA | TRBJ1-2 | NA | TRBV28
TGTGCCAGCAGCGATAGGCGTAGGAGTCGGCAAGGCTACACCTTC | CASSDRRRSRQGYTF | NA | TRBJ1-2 | NA | TRBV11-2